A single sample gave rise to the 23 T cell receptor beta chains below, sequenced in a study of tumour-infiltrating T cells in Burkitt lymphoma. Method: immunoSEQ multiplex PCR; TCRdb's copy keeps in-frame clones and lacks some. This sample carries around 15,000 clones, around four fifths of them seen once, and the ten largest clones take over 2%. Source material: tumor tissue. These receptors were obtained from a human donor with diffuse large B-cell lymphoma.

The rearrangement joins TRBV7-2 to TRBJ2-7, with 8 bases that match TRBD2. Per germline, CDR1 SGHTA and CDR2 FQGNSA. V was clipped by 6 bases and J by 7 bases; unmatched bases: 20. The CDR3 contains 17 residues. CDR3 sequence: CASSFIGGGQGGVEQYF. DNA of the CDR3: TGTGCCAGCAGTTTTATCGGGGGGGGCCAGGGAGGCGTGGAGCAGTACTTC. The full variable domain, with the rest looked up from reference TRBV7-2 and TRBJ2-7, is GAGVSQSPSNKVTEKGKDVELRCDPISGHTALYWYRQSLGQGLEFLIYFQGNSAPDKSGLPSDRFSAERTGGSVSTLTIQRTQQEDSAVYLCASSFIGGGQGGVEQYFGPGTRLTVT.

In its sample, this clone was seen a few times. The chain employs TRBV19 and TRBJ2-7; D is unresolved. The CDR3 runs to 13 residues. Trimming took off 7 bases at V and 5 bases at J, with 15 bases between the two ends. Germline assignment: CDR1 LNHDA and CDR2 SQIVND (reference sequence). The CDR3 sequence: CASTIGPTDEQYF. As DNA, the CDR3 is TGTGCCAGTACCATAGGGCCGACGGACGAGCAGTACTTC. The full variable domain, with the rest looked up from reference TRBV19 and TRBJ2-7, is DGGITQSPKYLFRKEGQNVTLSCEQNLNHDAMYWYRQDPGQGLRLIYYSQIVNDFQKGDIAEGYSVSREKKESFPLTVTSAQKNPTAFYLCASTIGPTDEQYFGPGTRLTVT.

CDR3 loop: CASSSPGQGHEKLFF. In nucleotides, the CDR3 is TGTGCCAGCAGCTCTCCGGGACAGGGTCATGAAAAACTGTTTTTT. The V call is TRBV5-5, the J call TRBJ1-4; the match to TRBD1 covers 9 bases. The CDR3 is 15 amino acids. The junction had 6 bases not matched to a gene; V was cut back by 3 bases and J by 6 bases. Looked up from germline, CDR1 is SGHKS and CDR2 is YYEKEE (reference sequence).

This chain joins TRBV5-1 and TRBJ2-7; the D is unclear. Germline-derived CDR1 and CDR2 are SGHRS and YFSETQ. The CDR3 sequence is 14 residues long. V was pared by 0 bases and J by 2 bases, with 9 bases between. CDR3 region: CASSLGATTYEQYF. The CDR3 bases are TGCGCCAGCAGCTTGGGGGCTACAACCTACGAGCAGTACTTC.

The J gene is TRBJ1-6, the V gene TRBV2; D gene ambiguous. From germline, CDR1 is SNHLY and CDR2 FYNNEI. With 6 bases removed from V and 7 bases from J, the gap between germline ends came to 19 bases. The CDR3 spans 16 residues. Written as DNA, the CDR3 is TGTGCCAGCAGAGAAACGGAAGGGTTTAAAAATTCACCCCTCCACTTT. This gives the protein CASRETEGFKNSPLHF. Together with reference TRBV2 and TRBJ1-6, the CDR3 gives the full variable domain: EPEVTQTPSHQVTQMGQEVILRCVPISNHLYFYWYRQILGQKVEFLVSFYNNEISEKSEIFDDQFSVERPDGSNFTLKIRSTKLEDSAMYFCASRETEGFKNSPLHFGNGTRLTVT.

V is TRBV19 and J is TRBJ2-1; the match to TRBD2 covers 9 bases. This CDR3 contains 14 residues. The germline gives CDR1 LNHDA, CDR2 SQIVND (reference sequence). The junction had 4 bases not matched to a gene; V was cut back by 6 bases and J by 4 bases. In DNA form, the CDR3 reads TGTGCCAGTAGCCTGACTAGCGGATACAATGAGCAGTTCTTC. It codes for CASSLTSGYNEQFF.

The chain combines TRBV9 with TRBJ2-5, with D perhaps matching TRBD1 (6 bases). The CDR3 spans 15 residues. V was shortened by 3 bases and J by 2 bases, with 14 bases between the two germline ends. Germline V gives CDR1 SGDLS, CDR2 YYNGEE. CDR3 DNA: TGTGCCAGCAGCGGCAGGGGTGGGGGACAAGAGACCCAGTACTTC. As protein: CASSGRGGGQETQYF.

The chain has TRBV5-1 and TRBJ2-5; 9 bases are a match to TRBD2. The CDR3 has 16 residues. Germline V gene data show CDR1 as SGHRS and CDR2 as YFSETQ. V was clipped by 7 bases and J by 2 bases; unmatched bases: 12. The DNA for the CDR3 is TGCGCCAGCGACTGGGGGGGAGCGGGAGGTCAAGAGACCCAGTACTTC. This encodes CASDWGGAGGQETQYF.

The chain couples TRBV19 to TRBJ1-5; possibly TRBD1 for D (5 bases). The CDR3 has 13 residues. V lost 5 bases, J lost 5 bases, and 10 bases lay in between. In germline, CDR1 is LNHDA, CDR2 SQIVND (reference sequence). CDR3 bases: TGTGCCAGTAGTGTGGACACTGATCAGCCCCAGCATTTT. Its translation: CASSVDTDQPQHF.

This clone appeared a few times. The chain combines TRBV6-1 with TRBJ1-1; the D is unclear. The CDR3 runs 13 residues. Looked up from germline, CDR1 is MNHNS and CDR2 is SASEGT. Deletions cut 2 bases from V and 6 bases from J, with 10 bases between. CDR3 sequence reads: CASSESGVPEAFF. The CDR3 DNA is TGTGCCAGCAGTGAAAGCGGGGTCCCTGAAGCTTTCTTT.

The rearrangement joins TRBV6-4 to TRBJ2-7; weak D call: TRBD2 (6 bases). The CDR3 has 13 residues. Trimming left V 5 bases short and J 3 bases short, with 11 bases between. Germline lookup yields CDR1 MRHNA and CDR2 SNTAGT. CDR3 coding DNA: TGTGCCAGCAGTCCGGGACTTTACTACGAGCAGTACTTC. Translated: CASSPGLYYEQYF.

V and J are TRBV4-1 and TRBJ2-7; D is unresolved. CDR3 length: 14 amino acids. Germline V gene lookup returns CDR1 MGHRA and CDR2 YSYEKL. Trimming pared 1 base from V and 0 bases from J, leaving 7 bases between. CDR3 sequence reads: CASSQVFSSYEQYF. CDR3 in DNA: TGCGCCAGCAGCCAAGTATTCTCCTCCTACGAGCAGTACTTC.

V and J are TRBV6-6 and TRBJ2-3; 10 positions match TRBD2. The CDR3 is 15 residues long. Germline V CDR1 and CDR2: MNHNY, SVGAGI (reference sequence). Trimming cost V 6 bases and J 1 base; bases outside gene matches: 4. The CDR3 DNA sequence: TGTGCCAGCAGATCCGGGACTAGCGGCACAGATACGCAGTATTTT. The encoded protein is CASRSGTSGTDTQYF.

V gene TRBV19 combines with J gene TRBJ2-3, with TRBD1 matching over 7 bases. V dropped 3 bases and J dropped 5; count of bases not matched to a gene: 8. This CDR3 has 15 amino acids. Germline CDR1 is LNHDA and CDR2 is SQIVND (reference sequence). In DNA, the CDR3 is TGTGCCAGTAGTATTCCAACCGGACAGGTAGATACGCAGTATTTT. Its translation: CASSIPTGQVDTQYF.

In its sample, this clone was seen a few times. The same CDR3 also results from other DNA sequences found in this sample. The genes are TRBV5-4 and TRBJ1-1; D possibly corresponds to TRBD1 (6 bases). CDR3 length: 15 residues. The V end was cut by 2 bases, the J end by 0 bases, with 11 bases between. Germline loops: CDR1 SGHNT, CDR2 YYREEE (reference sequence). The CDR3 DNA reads TGTGCCAGCAGCTTACCCGGACAGATGAACACTGAAGCTTTCTTT. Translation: CASSLPGQMNTEAFF. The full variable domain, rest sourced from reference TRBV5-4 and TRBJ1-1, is ETGVTQSPTHLIKTRGQQVTLRCSSQSGHNTVSWYQQALGQGPQFIFQYYREEENGRGNFPPRFSGLQFPNYSSELNVNALELDDSALYLCASSLPGQMNTEAFFGQGTRLTVV.

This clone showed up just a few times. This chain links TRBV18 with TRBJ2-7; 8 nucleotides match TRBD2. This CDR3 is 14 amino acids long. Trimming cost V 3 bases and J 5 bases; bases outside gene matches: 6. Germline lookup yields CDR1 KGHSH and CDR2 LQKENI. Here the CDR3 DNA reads TGTGCCAGCTCACCCCGGGGGGGTTTCCACGAGCAGTACTTC. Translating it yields CASSPRGGFHEQYF.

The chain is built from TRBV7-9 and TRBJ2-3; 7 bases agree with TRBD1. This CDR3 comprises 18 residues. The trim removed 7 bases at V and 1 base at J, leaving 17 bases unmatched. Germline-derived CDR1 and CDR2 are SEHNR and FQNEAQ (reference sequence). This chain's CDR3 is CASKPRRITGVGTDTQYF. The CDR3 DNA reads TGTGCCAGCAAACCTAGAAGGATCACAGGGGTCGGCACAGATACGCAGTATTTT.

CDR3 protein: CASSARTGVKDEQYF. CDR3 coding DNA: TGTGCCAGCAGTGCCCGGACAGGGGTAAAGGACGAGCAGTACTTC. The V call is TRBV2, the J call TRBJ2-7; 9 nucleotides match TRBD1. Germline CDR1 reads SNHLY; CDR2 reads FYNNEI. The V and J ends lost 4 bases and 5 bases, in that order; junction bases with no gene match: 9. There are 15 residues in the CDR3.

CDR3 DNA sequence: TGTGCCAGCAGTTACTCGTCCGGGAGCCCAACCGGGGAGCTGTTTTTT. Translation gives CASSYSSGSPTGELFF. V and J are TRBV6-5 and TRBJ2-2; D perhaps matches TRBD2 (6 bases). Trimming took off 0 bases at V and 5 bases at J, with 13 bases between the two ends. The CDR3 has 16 amino acids. Looked up from germline, CDR1 is MNHEY and CDR2 is SVGAGI.

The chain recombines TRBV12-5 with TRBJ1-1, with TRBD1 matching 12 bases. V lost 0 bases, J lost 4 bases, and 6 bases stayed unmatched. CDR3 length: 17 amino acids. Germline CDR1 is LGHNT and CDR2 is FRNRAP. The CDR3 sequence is CASGLVRDRGRFTEAFF. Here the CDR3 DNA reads TGTGCTAGTGGTTTGGTACGGGACAGGGGGCGGTTCACTGAAGCTTTCTTT.

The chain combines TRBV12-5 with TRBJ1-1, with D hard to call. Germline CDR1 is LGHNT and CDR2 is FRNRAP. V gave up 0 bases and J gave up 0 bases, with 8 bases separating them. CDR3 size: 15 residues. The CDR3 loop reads CASGLVTTVNTEAFF. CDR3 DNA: TGTGCTAGTGGTTTGGTTACCACAGTGAACACTGAAGCTTTCTTT.

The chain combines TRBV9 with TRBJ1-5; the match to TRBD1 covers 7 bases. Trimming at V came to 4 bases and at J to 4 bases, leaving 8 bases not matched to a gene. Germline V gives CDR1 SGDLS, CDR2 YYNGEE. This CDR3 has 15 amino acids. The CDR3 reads CASSTGDSRNQPQHF. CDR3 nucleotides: TGTGCCAGCAGCACCGGGGACAGCAGAAATCAGCCCCAGCATTTT.

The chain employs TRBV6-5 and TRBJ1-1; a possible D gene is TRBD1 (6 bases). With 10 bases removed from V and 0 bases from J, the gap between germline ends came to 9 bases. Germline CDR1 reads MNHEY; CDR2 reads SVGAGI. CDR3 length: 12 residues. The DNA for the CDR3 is TGTGCCATTGGGACATTGAACACTGAAGCTTTCTTT. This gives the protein CAIGTLNTEAFF.